Listed below are T cell receptor beta chains from one sample, sequenced in a study of T cell changes during pregnancy in multiple sclerosis. Sequenced by immunoSEQ multiplex PCR; TCRdb stores in-frame clones only, minus some. This sample has around 34,000 clones, with around 89% found just once. The sample here was CD4+ T cells from peripheral blood mononuclear cells, taken in the second trimester of pregnancy. These receptors were obtained from a female donor with multiple sclerosis, enrolled in a pregnancy study. CDR3s include the opening cysteine and the closing phenylalanine or tryptophan. The D gene is left open where the match is weak. Rows may omit the clone size; those that give it use once, few, many or a size class.

v_gene	abundance	d_gene	j_gene	CDR3nt	CDR3aa
TRBV27	.	TRBD2	TRBJ2-1	TGTGCCAGCAGTATAGGGACTAGTTGGTCCAGTGAGCAGTTCTTC	CASSIGTSWSSEQFF
TRBV30	.	TRBD1	TRBJ2-3	TGTGCAACAGGGGGAGATACGCAGTATTTT	CATGGDTQYF
TRBV15	.	TRBD2	TRBJ2-1	TGTGCCACCAGCAGAGATTACGGGGGAGGGCCTCGGAATGAGCAGTTCTTC	CATSRDYGGGPRNEQFF
TRBV9	.	TRBD1	TRBJ2-2	TGTGCCAGCAGCGTAGATAAGGACAGGGGGTTTAACACCGGGGAGCTGTTTTTT	CASSVDKDRGFNTGELFF
TRBV7-2	.	TRBD2	TRBJ2-1	TGTGCCAGCAGCTCGGTTAGCGGGAGGGCCCTTAATGAGCAGTTCTTC	CASSSVSGRALNEQFF
TRBV18	.	TRBD1	TRBJ2-7	TGTGCCAGCTCACCAAATGCAATGACAGGGGGTTCCTACGAGCAGTACTTC	CASSPNAMTGGSYEQYF
TRBV5-1	.	.	TRBJ1-4	TGCGCCAGCAGCTTTGGGGAGGGGAGAGGCGAAAAACTGTTTTTT	CASSFGEGRGEKLFF
TRBV5-8	.	.	TRBJ1-5	TGTGCCAGCAGCTTAAGGAGTTACAATCAGCCCCAGCATTTT	CASSLRSYNQPQHF
TRBV7-2	.	.	TRBJ1-4	TGTGCCAGCAGCTTTGGTCAGGGGGAAAAACTGTTTTTT	CASSFGQGEKLFF
TRBV5-6	.	TRBD1	TRBJ1-1	TGTGCCAGCAGCTTGGAATGGACAGGCCAAAGGGAGGCTGAAGCTTTCTTT	CASSLEWTGQREAEAFF
TRBV9	.	.	TRBJ1-2	TGTGCCAGCAGCGTAACACACGACAGACTCTATGGCTACACCTTC	CASSVTHDRLYGYTF
TRBV20-1	few	.	TRBJ2-1	TGCAGTGCTAGCAGTCATGAGCAGTTCTTC	CSASSHEQFF
TRBV4-2	.	TRBD2	TRBJ2-1	TGTGCCAGCAGCTCGTCGACTAGCGGGAGTAATAATGAGCAGTTCTTC	CASSSSTSGSNNEQFF
TRBV5-8	.	.	TRBJ2-3	TGTGCCAGCAGCTTGGGGGGAGATAGCACAGATACGCAGTATTTT	CASSLGGDSTDTQYF
TRBV11-3	.	.	TRBJ2-2	TGTGCCAGCCACAGGAACACCGGGGAGCTGTTTTTT	CASHRNTGELFF
TRBV7-2	.	TRBD1	TRBJ2-5	TGTGCCAGCAGTGGACAGGGTTGGGGACAAGAGACCCAGTACTTC	CASSGQGWGQETQYF
TRBV11-1	.	TRBD2	TRBJ2-7	TGTGCCAGCAGCCTAGCGGGACTCACCTACGAGCAGTACTTC	CASSLAGLTYEQYF
TRBV4-3	.	.	TRBJ1-4	TGCGCCAGCAGCCAAGAAGGGGGGGCGGATGAAAAACTGTTTTTT	CASSQEGGADEKLFF
TRBV28	.	.	TRBJ1-2	TGTGCCAGCAGTTTACGCGGGACCGAACGCTATGGCTACACCTTC	CASSLRGTERYGYTF
TRBV27	few	TRBD1	TRBJ1-5	TGTGCCAGCAGTCCCCTGGGGACAGGGTATGGCAATCAGCCCCAGCATTTT	CASSPLGTGYGNQPQHF
TRBV5-1	.	.	TRBJ2-1	TGCGCCAGCAGCCCTACTATAAATGAGCAGTTCTTC	CASSPTINEQFF
TRBV28	.	.	TRBJ2-3	TGTGCCAGCAGTTTTTTCACCGACTTCTGGGGAGGCACAGATACGCAGTATTTT	CASSFFTDFWGGTDTQYF
TRBV2	.	TRBD2	TRBJ2-7	TGTGCCAGCAGAGGAGGACTAGCGGGACGATCCTACGAGCAGTACTTC	CASRGGLAGRSYEQYF
TRBV7-2	.	.	TRBJ1-1	TGTGCCAGCAGCTTGCTGGGGCTAGGGACTGAAGCTTTCTTT	CASSLLGLGTEAFF
TRBV19	.	.	TRBJ1-2	TGTGCCAGTAGTGCGCGCCGGACAGTTCCTAACTATGGCTACACCTTC	CASSARRTVPNYGYTF
TRBV19	.	.	TRBJ2-1	TGTGCCTCCGGAGCCCCCAATCAGTTCTTC	CASGAPNQFF
TRBV9	.	TRBD2	TRBJ2-2	TGTGCCAGCAGCCCACTAGCGGGAGTTCGAACCGGGGAGCTGTTTTTT	CASSPLAGVRTGELFF
TRBV4-3	.	.	TRBJ2-2	TGCGCCAGCAGCCAAGATATTGTCGTCACCGGGGAGCTGTTTTTT	CASSQDIVVTGELFF
TRBV7-2	.	TRBD1	TRBJ2-7	TGTGCCAGCAGCAAACCGGGACAGGGATCATACGAGCAGTACTTC	CASSKPGQGSYEQYF
TRBV14	.	.	TRBJ1-1	TGTGCCAGCAGCCAACAAACAGGGCGGACTGAAGCTTTCTTT	CASSQQTGRTEAFF
TRBV7-9	few	.	TRBJ1-1	TGTGCCAGCAGTCCTGAGTCCATGAACACTGAAGCTTTCTTT	CASSPESMNTEAFF
TRBV4-1	.	TRBD2	TRBJ2-3	TGCGCCAGCGGAAGTGTTCCGGGACTAGCGTTAGGCACAGATACGCAGTATTTT	CASGSVPGLALGTDTQYF
TRBV28	.	.	TRBJ1-5	TGTGCCACCCCGGACAGCCTAGGGAACAATCAGCCCCAGCATTTT	CATPDSLGNNQPQHF
TRBV28	.	TRBD2	TRBJ2-4	TGTGCCAGCCTCCGCGAGGGGAGGGACATTCAGTACTTC	CASLREGRDIQYF
TRBV5-1	.	TRBD2	TRBJ2-1	TGCGCCAGCAGCCCCGGGACTAGCGGGAGAAGTGAGCAGTTCTTC	CASSPGTSGRSEQFF
TRBV11-1	.	.	TRBJ2-1	TGTGCCAGCAGCTTAGATTGGGACTTAGGTGAGCAGTTCTTC	CASSLDWDLGEQFF
TRBV29-1	few	.	TRBJ1-1	TGCAGCGTGCCGGGACAAGGAAACACTGAAGCTTTCTTT	CSVPGQGNTEAFF
TRBV5-4	.	TRBD2	TRBJ2-1	TGTGCCAGCAGCTCCCGGGGTAGGGCTAGCGGGAGGTACTCCTACAATGAGCAGTTCTTC	CASSSRGRASGRYSYNEQFF
TRBV28	.	.	TRBJ1-1	TGTGCCAGCAGTGGGTGGGCACAGGTGAACACTGAAGCTTTCTTT	CASSGWAQVNTEAFF
TRBV9	.	TRBD1	TRBJ2-7	TGTGCCAGCAGCGTCCTACAGGGGCCCACTTCCTACGAGCAGTACTTC	CASSVLQGPTSYEQYF
TRBV6-1	.	TRBD1	TRBJ2-1	TGTGCCAGCGGGACAGGGTCTCACAATGAGCAGTTCTTC	CASGTGSHNEQFF
TRBV11-2	once	.	TRBJ2-1	TGTGCCAGCAGCTTAACAAAGAATGAGCAGTTCTTC	CASSLTKNEQFF
TRBV19	.	.	TRBJ1-1	TGTGCCAGTAAAGCCCCAAGTTTGAACACTGAAGCTTTCTTT	CASKAPSLNTEAFF
TRBV7-9	.	.	TRBJ2-3	TGTGCCAGCAGCTTAGTTAATAGCGCCTGGGCCCCAGATACGCAGTATTTT	CASSLVNSAWAPDTQYF
TRBV27	.	.	TRBJ2-1	TGTGCCAGCAGTTTAAGCACTAGAAAAGGTAATGAGCAGTTCTTC	CASSLSTRKGNEQFF